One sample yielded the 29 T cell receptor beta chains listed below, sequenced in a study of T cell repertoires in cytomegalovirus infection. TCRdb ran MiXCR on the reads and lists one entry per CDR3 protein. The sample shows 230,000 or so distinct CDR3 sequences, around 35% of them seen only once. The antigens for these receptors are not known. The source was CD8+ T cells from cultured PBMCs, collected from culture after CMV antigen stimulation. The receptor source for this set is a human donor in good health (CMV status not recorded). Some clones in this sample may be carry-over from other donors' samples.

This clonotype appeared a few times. CDR3 bases: TGTGCCAGCAAAAGCCTGGGGCAGGAGACCCAGTACTTC. Protein sequence: CASKSLGQETQYF. This chain links TRBV27 with TRBJ2-5; D is perhaps TRBD1 (5 bases). Per germline, CDR1 MNHEY and CDR2 SMNVEV (reference sequence). The V gene lost 7 bases and the J gene lost 5 bases, with 14 bases spanning the gap. The CDR3 has 13 residues.

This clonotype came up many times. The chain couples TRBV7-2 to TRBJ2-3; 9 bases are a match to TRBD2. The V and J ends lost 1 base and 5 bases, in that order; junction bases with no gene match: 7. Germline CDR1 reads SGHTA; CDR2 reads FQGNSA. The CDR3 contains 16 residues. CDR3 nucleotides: TGTGCCAGCAGCTTAGAGGCTAGCGGGGAGGAAGATACGCAGTATTTT. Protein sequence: CASSLEASGEEDTQYF.

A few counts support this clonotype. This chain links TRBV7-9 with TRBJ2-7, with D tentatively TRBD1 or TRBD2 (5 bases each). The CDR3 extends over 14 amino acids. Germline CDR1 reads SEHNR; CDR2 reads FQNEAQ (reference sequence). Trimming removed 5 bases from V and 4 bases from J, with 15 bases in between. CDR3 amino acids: CASSDPGRIYEQYF. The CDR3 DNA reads TGTGCCAGCAGCGATCCGGGACGGATATACGAGCAGTACTTC.

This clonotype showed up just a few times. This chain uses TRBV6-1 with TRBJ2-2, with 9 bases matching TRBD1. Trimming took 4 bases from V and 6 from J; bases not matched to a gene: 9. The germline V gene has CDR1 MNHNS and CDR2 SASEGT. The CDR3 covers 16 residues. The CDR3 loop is CASSGFGQGIAGELFF. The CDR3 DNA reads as TGTGCCAGCAGTGGTTTCGGACAGGGGATTGCCGGGGAGCTGTTTTTT.

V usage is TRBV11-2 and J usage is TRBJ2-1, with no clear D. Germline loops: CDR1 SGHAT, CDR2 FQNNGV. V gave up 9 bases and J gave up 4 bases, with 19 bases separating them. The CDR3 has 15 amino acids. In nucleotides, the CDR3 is TGTGCCAGTTGCACGGGCGCTCCCGCTTACAATGAGCAGTTCTTC. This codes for CASCTGAPAYNEQFF.

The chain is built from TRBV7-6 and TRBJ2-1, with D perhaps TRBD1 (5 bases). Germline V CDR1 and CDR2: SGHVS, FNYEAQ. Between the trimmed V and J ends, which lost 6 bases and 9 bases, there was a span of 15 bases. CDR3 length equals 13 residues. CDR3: CASSSGHAGEQFF. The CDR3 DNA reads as TGTGCCAGCAGTTCCGGACACGCCGGTGAGCAGTTCTTC. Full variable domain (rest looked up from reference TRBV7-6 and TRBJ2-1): GAGVSQSPRYKVTKRGQDVALRCDPISGHVSLYWYRQALGQGPEFLTYFNYEAQQDKSGLPNDRFSAERPEGSISTLTIQRTEQRDSAMYRCASSSGHAGEQFFGPGTRLTVL.

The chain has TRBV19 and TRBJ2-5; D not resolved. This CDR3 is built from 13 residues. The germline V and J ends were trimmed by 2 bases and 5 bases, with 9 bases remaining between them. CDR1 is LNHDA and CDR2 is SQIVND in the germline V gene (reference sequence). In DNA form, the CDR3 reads TGTGCCAGTAGTATAATCCCTCGGGAGACCCAGTACTTC. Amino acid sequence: CASSIIPRETQYF.

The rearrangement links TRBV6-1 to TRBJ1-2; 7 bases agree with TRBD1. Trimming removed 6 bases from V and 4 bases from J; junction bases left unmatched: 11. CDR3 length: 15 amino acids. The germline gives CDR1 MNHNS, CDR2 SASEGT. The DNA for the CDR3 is TGTGCCAGCAGACAACAAGGGGGCGCGGTCTATGGCTACACCTTC. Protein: CASRQQGGAVYGYTF.

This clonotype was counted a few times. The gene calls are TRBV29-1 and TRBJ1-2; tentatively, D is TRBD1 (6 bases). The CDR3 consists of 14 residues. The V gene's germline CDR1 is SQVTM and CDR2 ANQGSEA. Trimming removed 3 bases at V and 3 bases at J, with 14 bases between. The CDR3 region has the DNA TGCAGCGTTGATGGAGAGGGGGGGGACTATGGCTACACCTTC. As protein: CSVDGEGGDYGYTF.

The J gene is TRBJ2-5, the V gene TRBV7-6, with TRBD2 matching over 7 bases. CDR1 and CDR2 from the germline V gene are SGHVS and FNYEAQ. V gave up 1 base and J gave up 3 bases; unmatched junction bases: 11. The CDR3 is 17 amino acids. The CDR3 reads CASSLGASGLLEETQYF. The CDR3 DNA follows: TGTGCCAGCAGCTTAGGGGCTAGCGGTCTCCTGGAAGAGACCCAGTACTTC.

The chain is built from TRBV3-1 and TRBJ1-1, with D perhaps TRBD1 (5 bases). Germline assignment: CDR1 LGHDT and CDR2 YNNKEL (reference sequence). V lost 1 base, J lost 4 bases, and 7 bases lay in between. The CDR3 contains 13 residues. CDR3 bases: TGTGCCAGCAGCCAAGGGGGGAGCACTGAAGCTTTCTTT. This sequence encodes CASSQGGSTEAFF.

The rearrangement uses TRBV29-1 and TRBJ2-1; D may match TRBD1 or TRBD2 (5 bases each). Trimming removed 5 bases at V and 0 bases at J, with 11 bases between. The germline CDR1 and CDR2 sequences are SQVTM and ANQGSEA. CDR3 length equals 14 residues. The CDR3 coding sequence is TGCAGCGTTCGGGGCAGGAGCTCCTACAATGAGCAGTTCTTC. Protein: CSVRGRSSYNEQFF.

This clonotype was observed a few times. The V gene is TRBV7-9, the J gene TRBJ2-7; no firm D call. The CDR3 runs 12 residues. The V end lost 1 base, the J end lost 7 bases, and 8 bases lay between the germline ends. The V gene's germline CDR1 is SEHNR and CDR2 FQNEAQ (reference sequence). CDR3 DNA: TGTGCCAGCAGCTTAGTACGCCTTGAGCAGTACTTC. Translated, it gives CASSLVRLEQYF.

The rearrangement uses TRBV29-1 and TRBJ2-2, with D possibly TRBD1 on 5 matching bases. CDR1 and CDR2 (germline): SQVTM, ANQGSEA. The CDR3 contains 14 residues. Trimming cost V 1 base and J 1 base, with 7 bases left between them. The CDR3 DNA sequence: TGCAGCGTTGAAGTGGGGCGGAACACCGGGGAGCTGTTTTTT. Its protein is CSVEVGRNTGELFF.

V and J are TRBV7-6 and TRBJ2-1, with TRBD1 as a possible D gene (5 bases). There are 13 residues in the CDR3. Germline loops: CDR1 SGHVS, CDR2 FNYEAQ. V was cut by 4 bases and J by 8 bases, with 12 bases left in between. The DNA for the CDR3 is TGTGCCAGCAGCTGGACCAGGGTCGATGAGCAGTTCTTC. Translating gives CASSWTRVDEQFF.

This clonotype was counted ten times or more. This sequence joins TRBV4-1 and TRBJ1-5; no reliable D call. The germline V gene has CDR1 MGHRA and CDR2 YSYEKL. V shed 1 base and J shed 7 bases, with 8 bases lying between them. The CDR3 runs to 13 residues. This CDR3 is CASSQGLSQPQHF. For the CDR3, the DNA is TGCGCCAGCAGCCAAGGGCTGTCGCAGCCCCAGCATTTT.

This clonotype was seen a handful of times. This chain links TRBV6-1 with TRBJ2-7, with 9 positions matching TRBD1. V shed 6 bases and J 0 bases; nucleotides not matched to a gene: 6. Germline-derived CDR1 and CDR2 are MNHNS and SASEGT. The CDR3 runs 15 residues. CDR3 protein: CASREPQGASYEQYF. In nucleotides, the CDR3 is TGTGCCAGCAGAGAACCACAGGGGGCCTCCTACGAGCAGTACTTC.

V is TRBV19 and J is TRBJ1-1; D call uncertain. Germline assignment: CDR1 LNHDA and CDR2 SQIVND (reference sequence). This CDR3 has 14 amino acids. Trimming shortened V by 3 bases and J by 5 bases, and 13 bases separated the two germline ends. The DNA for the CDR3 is TGTGCCAGTAGTATTGTTCCGGGTTCGACTGAAGCTTTCTTT. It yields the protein CASSIVPGSTEAFF.

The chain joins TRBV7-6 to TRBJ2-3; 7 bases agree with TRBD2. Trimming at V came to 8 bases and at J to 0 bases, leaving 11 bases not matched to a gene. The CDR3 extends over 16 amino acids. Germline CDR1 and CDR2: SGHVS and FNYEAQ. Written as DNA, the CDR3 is TGTGCCAGCGCCGCCTTCGATAGCGGGAGCACAGATACGCAGTATTTT. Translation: CASAAFDSGSTDTQYF.

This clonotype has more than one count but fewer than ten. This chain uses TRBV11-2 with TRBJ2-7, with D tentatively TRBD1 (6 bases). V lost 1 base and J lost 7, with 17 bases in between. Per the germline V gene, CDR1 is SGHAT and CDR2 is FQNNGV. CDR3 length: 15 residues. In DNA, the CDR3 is TGTGCCAGCAGCTTAGGCGAGGACAAACAGGGTGAGCAGTACTTC. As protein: CASSLGEDKQGEQYF.

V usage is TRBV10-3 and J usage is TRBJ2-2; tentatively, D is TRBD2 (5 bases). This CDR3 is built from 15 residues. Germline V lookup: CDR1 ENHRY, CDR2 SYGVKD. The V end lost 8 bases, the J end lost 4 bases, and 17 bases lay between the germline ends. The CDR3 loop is CAIDPSEGSTGELFF. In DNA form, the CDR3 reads TGTGCCATCGACCCAAGCGAAGGGAGCACCGGGGAGCTGTTTTTT.

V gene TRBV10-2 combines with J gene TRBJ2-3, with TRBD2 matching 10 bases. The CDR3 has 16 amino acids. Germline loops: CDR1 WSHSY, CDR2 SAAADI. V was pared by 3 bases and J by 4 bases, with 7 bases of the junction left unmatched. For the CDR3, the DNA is TGCGCCAGCAGTGAACGTGGGAGCGGGGGGGCAGATACGCAGTATTTT. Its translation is CASSERGSGGADTQYF.

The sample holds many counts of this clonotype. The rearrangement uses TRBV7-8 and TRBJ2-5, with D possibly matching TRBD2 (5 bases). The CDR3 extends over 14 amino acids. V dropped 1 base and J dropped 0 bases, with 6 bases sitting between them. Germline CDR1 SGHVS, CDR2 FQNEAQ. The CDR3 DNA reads TGTGCCAGCAGCTTAGTCGGGAACCAAGAGACCCAGTACTTC. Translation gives CASSLVGNQETQYF.

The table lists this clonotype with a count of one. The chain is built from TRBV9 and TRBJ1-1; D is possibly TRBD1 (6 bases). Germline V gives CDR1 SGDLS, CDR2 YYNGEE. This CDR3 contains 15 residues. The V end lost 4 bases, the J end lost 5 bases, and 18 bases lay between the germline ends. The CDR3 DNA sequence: TGTGCCAGCAGCCCGGGAGGGGGATCGGAAACTGAAGCTTTCTTT. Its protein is CASSPGGGSETEAFF.

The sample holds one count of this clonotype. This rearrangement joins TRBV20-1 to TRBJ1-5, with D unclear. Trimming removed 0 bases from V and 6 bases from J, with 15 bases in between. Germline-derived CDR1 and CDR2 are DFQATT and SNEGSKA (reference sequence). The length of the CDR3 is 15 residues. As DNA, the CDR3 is TGCAGTGCTAGAGATCAAGTGGATCGAGGTCAGCCCCAGCATTTT. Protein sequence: CSARDQVDRGQPQHF.

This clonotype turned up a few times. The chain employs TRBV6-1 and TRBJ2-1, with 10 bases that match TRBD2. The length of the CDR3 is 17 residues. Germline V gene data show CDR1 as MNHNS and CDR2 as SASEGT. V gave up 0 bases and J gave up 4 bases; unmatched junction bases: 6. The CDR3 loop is CASSEAAASGRYNEQFF. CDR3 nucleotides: TGTGCCAGCAGTGAAGCAGCGGCTAGCGGGAGATACAATGAGCAGTTCTTC.

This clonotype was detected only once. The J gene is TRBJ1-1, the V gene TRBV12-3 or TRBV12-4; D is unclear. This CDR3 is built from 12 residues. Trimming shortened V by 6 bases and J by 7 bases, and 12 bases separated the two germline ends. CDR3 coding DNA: TGTGCCAGCAGCTCCGGACGCTTTGAAGCTTTCTTT. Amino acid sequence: CASSSGRFEAFF.

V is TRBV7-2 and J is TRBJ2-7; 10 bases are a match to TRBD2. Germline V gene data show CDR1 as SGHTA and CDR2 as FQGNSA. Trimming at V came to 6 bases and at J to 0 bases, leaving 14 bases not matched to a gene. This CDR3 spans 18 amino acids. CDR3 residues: CASRLGASGGQISYEQYF. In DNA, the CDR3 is TGTGCCAGCAGGCTAGGGGCTAGCGGGGGCCAAATCTCCTACGAGCAGTACTTC.

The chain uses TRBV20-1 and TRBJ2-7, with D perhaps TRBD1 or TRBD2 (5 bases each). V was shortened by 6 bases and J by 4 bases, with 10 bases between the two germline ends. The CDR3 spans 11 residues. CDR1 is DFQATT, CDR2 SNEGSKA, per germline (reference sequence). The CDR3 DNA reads TGCAGTGCAAGGGACGGTTACGAGCAGTACTTC. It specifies CSARDGYEQYF.